The TCR beta chain under discussion was sequenced for a study of CXCR3-negative and CXCR3-positive naive CD8 T cells (dated 2019 in TCRdb). In terms of the full investigation: In total, about 135 million TRB reads were obtained, corresponding to roughly 1.5 +/- 0.3 million reads per library. Diversity and physicochemical repertoire analyses were performed on about 12 donors pooled from two independent experiments. Naive subsets from 5 or 6 donors and memory cells from 3 donors were included in the TRBV-TRBJ cluster analysis. Study-wide findings and limitations: Repertoire diversity was comparably high in both naive subsets but much lower in memory CD8+ T cells. Within the same donor, TRBV-TRBJ usage looked similar between naive CXCR3-negative and CXCR3-positive cells, but memory cells had distinct patterns. CXCR3 expression partially decreased after cryopreservation, so most assays used freshly isolated PBMCs. Because surface CD5, which is linked to self-reactivity in mice, was comparable between the naive subsets, TCR interaction strength was also inferred from the physicochemical properties of TRB CDR3s. TRB CDR3s from CXCR3-positive naive cells showed higher hydrophobicity (lower Kidera factor 4), lower energy, and higher strength and volume indices than CXCR3-negative naive cells.

Concerning this clonotype: There is no known antigen for this receptor.

From the germline V gene (reference sequence), CDR1 is DFQATT and CDR2 is SNEGSKA. The CDR3, from cysteine to phenylalanine, totals 12 residues. No coding sequence is recorded. For every CD8+ T cell subset, fewer than 350,000 cells were flow-sorted straight into RLT lysis buffer, and each subset was sorted in triplicate. To exclude memory contaminants, naive CD8+ T cells were stringently defined as CD45RO-CCR7+CD27+CD95-. Using standard density gradient centrifugation, peripheral blood mononuclear cells were isolated from buffy coats. Naive CXCR3-negative and CXCR3-positive CD8+ T cells were flow-sorted using a FACSAria III. An RNeasy Mini Kit was used to extract total RNA from the sorted cells. Instrument on record: NextSeq 550. The Human TCR Profiling Kit (MiLaboratory) was used to prepare UMI-labeled 5' RACE TRB cDNA libraries. cDNA synthesis used the entire amount of extracted RNA, and PCR amplification then used the entire amount of cDNA produced. Libraries were prepared in parallel using an identical number of PCR cycles. Turning to the authors' computational methods: With a requirement of at least two reads per UMI, MIGEC and MiXCR extracted about 48,000 +/- 9,800 unique UMI-labeled TRB cDNA molecules per library. On average, each library contained 40,000 +/- 10,000 functional in-frame TRB CDR3 nucleotide clonotypes without stop codons. After downsampling to 5000 UMI-labeled TRB molecules per sample, diversity metrics, including normalized Shannon-Wiener and Chao1, were computed in VDJtools. VDJtools was used to calculate clonotype-size-weighted physicochemical properties of the central five CDR3 residues, namely interaction energy, strength, volume and Kidera factor 4. Reprocessed by TCRdb, the reads give a single entry per CDR3 protein sequence, without DNA. The V and J calls and clone size are TCRdb's, not the authors'. This sample's table lists over 40,000 distinct CDR3 sequences. Jointly, the top ten make up around 1.9% of the sample.

The chain employs TRBV20-1 and TRBJ1-1. The clonotype comes from a human donor in good health. Some clones in this sample may be carry-over from other donors' samples. Sequencing used naive CXCR3- CD8+ T cells from blood. Taken with the paper, the label for cell subset or site translates to: CD45RO-CCR7+CD27+CD95- naive CD8+ T cells lacking CXCR3 (TNR3-). The encoded CDR3 is CSASRDYTEAFF.